The TCR beta chain described here comes from a study of blood T cell repertoires in COVID-19. As originally analysed: By means of reference gene primer amplification, nucleated cell counts were estimated. Method: immunoSEQ multiplex PCR; TCRdb's copy keeps in-frame clones and lacks some. That table gives V, J and clone size, and the DNA gave D and trimming. The repertoire has around 250,000 clones, almost 90% of them found once; the top ten carry roughly 2.2%. The table lists this clone with a few counts. The receptor was isolated from a woman aged 55-69 years with COVID-19, enrolled during active disease. The sample taken for sequencing was peripheral blood.

The CDR3 bases are TGCGCCAGCAGCCCACGGGGGGCCTTTACTGAAGCTTTCTTT. The encoded protein is CASSPRGAFTEAFF. This rearrangement joins TRBV5-1 to TRBJ1-1, with D perhaps matching TRBD1 (6 bases). V was shortened by 4 bases and J by 5 bases, with 15 bases between the two germline ends. CDR3 length: 14 amino acids. The germline V gene encodes CDR1 SGHRS and CDR2 YFSETQ.